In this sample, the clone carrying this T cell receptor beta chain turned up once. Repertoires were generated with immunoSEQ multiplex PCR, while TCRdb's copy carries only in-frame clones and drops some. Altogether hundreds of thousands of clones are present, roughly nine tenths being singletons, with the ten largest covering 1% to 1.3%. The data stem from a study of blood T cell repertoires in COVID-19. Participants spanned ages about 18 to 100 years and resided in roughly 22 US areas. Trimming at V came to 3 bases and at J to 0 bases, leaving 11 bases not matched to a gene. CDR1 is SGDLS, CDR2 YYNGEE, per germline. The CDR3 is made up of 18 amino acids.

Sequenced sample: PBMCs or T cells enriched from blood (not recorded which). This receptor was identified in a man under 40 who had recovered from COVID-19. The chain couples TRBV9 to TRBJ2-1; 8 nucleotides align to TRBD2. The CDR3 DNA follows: TGTGCCAGCAGCGCCATTGGAGGGAGCGGGAGCTCCTACAATGAGCAGTTCTTC. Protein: CASSAIGGSGSSYNEQFF. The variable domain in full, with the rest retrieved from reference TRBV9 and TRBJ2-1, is DSGVTQTPKHLITATGQRVTLRCSPRSGDLSVYWYQQSLDQGLQFLIQYYNGEERAKGNILERFSAQQFPDLHSELNLSSLELGDSALYFCASSAIGGSGSSYNEQFFGPGTRLTVL.